This is a list of T cell receptor beta chains from one sample in a study of a mutant IDH1 vaccine in newly diagnosed glioma. For these receptors, no antigen is known. TCRdb's table, derived via immunoSEQ multiplex PCR, lists solely in-frame clones and lacks some. The data show roughly 120,000 clones, 80% seen once. The specimen comprised PBMCs, sampled from a glioma patient whose treatment included an IDH1 peptide vaccine. The source is a man aged 40-49 years with glioma. Both conserved end residues are part of each CDR3. A D gene is named only where the DNA matches it firmly.

- TRBJ1-6 15 TRBV2 CASSETLGNNSPLHF
- TRBJ2-1 15 TRBV9 CASSFRTSSYNEQFF
TRBD1 TRBJ1-5 13 TRBV5-1 CASSAGGGQPQHF
TRBD2 TRBJ2-3 17 TRBV4-3 CASSQDRTGLATDTQYF
TRBD2 TRBJ2-2 15 TRBV4-3 CASSQDGLAFGELFF
- TRBJ1-5 14 TRBV19 CATRTMGGNQPQHF
TRBD1 TRBJ1-5 16 TRBV5-8 CASSLGDSNYNQPQHF
TRBD1 TRBJ1-4 15 TRBV30 CAWSARQGLSEKLFF
- TRBJ2-2 16 TRBV28 CASILAGQWNTGELFF
- TRBJ2-1 12 TRBV7-9 CASSLVHNEQFF
- TRBJ1-1 15 TRBV27 CASTTLGGIGTEAFF
- TRBJ1-4 16 TRBV15 CATSREGAREGEKLFF
- TRBJ2-7 15 TRBV7-6 CASSLAQGVPYEQYF
TRBD1 TRBJ2-7 14 TRBV5-6 CASSPGTGKHEQYF
- - 15 TRBV29-1 CSVKGADQSSYEQYF
TRBD2 TRBJ2-1 18 TRBV7-2 CASSLNPSGAISYNEQFF
- TRBJ2-3 14 TRBV28 CASIGGGFTDTQYF
- TRBJ1-5 15 TRBV9 CASSVGGRADQPQHF
- TRBJ2-3 13 TRBV7-9 CATVLARTDTQYF
TRBD2 TRBJ2-7 18 TRBV7-9 CASSRTSGLLISSYEQYF
TRBD1 TRBJ2-1 16 TRBV14 CASSSHRQGQGDEQFF
- TRBJ2-1 11 TRBV20-1 CSARGCNEQFF
TRBD1 TRBJ2-7 15 TRBV5-4 CASNSGTGMRNEQYF
- TRBJ1-5 14 TRBV19 CASTWGLGNQPQHF
- TRBJ1-2 11 TRBV30 CAWNILKGYTF
- TRBJ1-3 15 TRBV7-2 CASSLTPSSGNTIYF
TRBD2 TRBJ2-5 17 TRBV19 CASSMGTSGLRGETQYF
TRBD2 TRBJ2-3 17 TRBV13 CASSSGLAGEVVDTQYF
- TRBJ1-1 14 TRBV4-3 CASSQLIMNTEAFF
- TRBJ1-5 16 TRBV10-3 CAISESMGGFNQPQHF
- TRBJ1-2 11 TRBV2 CAGGKNYGYTF
- TRBJ2-7 15 TRBV13 CASSLGAGPSYEQYF
- TRBJ1-1 13 TRBV29-1 CSVEVQGKTEAFF
TRBD2 TRBJ2-1 17 TRBV5-1 CASSQLSSGGAYNEQFF
- TRBJ2-2 14 TRBV7-2 CASSGRTNTGELFF
TRBD2 TRBJ2-1 18 TRBV7-9 CASSFSQLAGGSYNEQFF
- TRBJ2-5 13 TRBV7-9 CASSLHRRETQYF
- TRBJ2-7 11 TRBV2 CATETFYEQYF
- TRBJ1-4 13 TRBV9 CASSVDRNEKLFF
- TRBJ1-4 14 TRBV12-5 CASGLATVNEKLFF
- TRBJ1-5 17 TRBV4-3 CASSQDPPAATNQPQHF
TRBD2 TRBJ2-3 15 TRBV10-3 CAIRPSGSLSDTQYF
- TRBJ2-5 15 TRBV5-1 CASSFIVAAQETQYF
- TRBJ2-7 15 TRBV6-1 CASSQEGSSSYEQYF
- TRBJ1-2 12 TRBV30 CAWSVSPGGYTF
- TRBJ1-4 12 TRBV12-5 CAVQRADEKLFF
- TRBJ2-7 15 TRBV5-6 CASSLGGTSDYEQYF
TRBD1 TRBJ1-4 15 TRBV5-1 CASSQGGTGLEKLFF
TRBD1 TRBJ1-6 15 TRBV10-2 CASIGQGTYNSPLHF
TRBD1 TRBJ1-3 15 TRBV7-2 CASSPEGALGNTIYF
TRBD1 TRBJ1-5 15 TRBV2 CASSDRDRGFQPQHF
- TRBJ2-2 15 TRBV6-5 CASSYGSPRGGELFF
- TRBJ2-1 15 TRBV7-2 CASRLPGLSYNEQFF
- TRBJ2-3 11 TRBV10-3 CAIKQRDTQYF
- TRBJ1-1 14 TRBV19 CASKDREKNTEAFF
- TRBJ2-7 16 TRBV10-3 CAISAPSGGKDYEQYF
TRBD1 TRBJ2-7 14 TRBV30 CAWNPGQGAYEQYF
TRBD2 TRBJ2-7 19 TRBV5-1 CASSSRGLAGPGGTYEQYF
TRBD2 TRBJ2-5 16 TRBV19 CATGTSGRDGEETQYF
TRBD1 TRBJ1-3 15 TRBV13 CASSKGQGAKNTIYF